The 26 T cell receptor beta chains below all came from one sample that was sequenced in a study of cytomegalovirus exposure and HLA in healthy donors. Primers for the PCR totalled 60 Vbeta and 13 Jbeta. Generated by immunoSEQ multiplex PCR, the TCRdb table keeps only in-frame clones and is missing some. The repertoire holds 85,000 to 130,000 clones, with roughly 82% as singletons. The sequencing sample was made of PBMCs. All receptors derive from a woman aged 18-30 years in good health and CMV-seronegative.

The chain carries TRBV2 and TRBJ2-3; possible D gene TRBD2, 5 bases. The V and J ends lost 6 bases and 2 bases respectively, with 12 bases between them. CDR3 length: 14 amino acids. Germline CDR1 and CDR2: SNHLY and FYNNEI. CDR3: CASSRTLNTDTQYF. For the CDR3, the DNA is TGTGCCAGCAGCAGGACTCTAAACACAGATACGCAGTATTTT.

This clone has a single count. The gene calls are TRBV6-1 and TRBJ2-5, with a tentative D call TRBD1 (6 bases). This CDR3 comprises 14 residues. Germline values: CDR1 MNHNS, CDR2 SASEGT. Trimming removed 6 bases from V and 3 bases from J, with 14 bases in between. The CDR3: CASRRTEGEETQYF. The CDR3 nucleotides read TGTGCCAGCAGGAGGACAGAAGGCGAAGAGACCCAGTACTTC.

The chain combines TRBV28 with TRBJ2-2; TRBD1 aligns across 7 bases. Trimming cost V 9 bases and J 2 bases; bases outside gene matches: 6. The CDR3 loop spans 14 amino acids. Germline V CDR1 and CDR2: MDHEN, SYDVKM. The CDR3 is CASAGTANTGELFF. The CDR3 nucleotides are TGTGCCAGTGCCGGGACAGCTAACACCGGGGAGCTGTTTTTT.

The table lists this clone with a few counts. The DNA of the CDR3 is TGTGCCAGCAGCGTGACAGGGGGCAACAATCAGCCCCAGCATTTT. Translated, it gives CASSVTGGNNQPQHF. The chain uses TRBV5-8 and TRBJ1-5; 10 bases align to TRBD1. The CDR3 sequence is 15 residues long. V was clipped by 4 bases and J by 3 bases; unmatched bases: 4. The germline V gene encodes CDR1 SGHTS and CDR2 YDEGEE.

The chain combines TRBV7-3 with TRBJ2-1; 7 bases are a match to TRBD1. The CDR3 spans 16 residues. CDR1 SGHTA and CDR2 FQGTGA come from the germline V gene. V lost 6 bases to trimming and J lost 2 bases; unmatched junction nucleotides: 10. The CDR3 sequence is CASSKQGSYPYNEQFF. The CDR3 nucleotides are TGTGCCAGCAGTAAACAGGGGTCATACCCCTACAATGAGCAGTTCTTC.

V and J are TRBV2 and TRBJ1-2, with a possible D match to TRBD1 (5 bases). The V end lost 8 bases, the J end lost 0 bases, and 13 bases lay between the germline ends. Germline assignment: CDR1 SNHLY and CDR2 FYNNEI. The CDR3 is 14 residues long. The CDR3 DNA is TGTGCCAGCGGTATAACAGGCGCTAACTATGGCTACACCTTC. It translates to CASGITGANYGYTF.

The rearrangement joins TRBV19 to TRBJ2-3; 11 positions match TRBD2. CDR3 length: 16 residues. The germline V gene encodes CDR1 LNHDA and CDR2 SQIVND (reference sequence). The V segment lost 5 bases and the J segment 2 bases; nucleotides outside the gene matches: 6. In DNA, the CDR3 is TGTGCCAGTAGTCCCCGGACTAGCGGGTACACAGATACGCAGTATTTT. Its protein product is CASSPRTSGYTDTQYF.

The chain employs TRBV28 and TRBJ2-7; 8 positions match TRBD2. In germline, CDR1 is MDHEN, CDR2 SYDVKM. J was trimmed by 4 bases and V by 7 bases; bases with no gene match: 9. The CDR3 loop spans 14 amino acids. The CDR3 spells CASTRPGLEYEQYF. The CDR3 DNA reads TGTGCCAGCACCAGGCCGGGACTAGAGTACGAGCAGTACTTC. Full variable domain (outside the CDR3, taken from reference TRBV28 and TRBJ2-7): DVKVTQSSRYLVKRTGEKVFLECVQDMDHENMFWYRQDPGLGLRLIYFSYDVKMKEKGDIPEGYSVSREKKERFSLILESASTNQTSMYLCASTRPGLEYEQYFGPGTRLTVT.

DNA for the CDR3: TGTGCCAGCTCACCCCTCGAGGATGTAGCCAAAAACATTCAGTACTTC. The encoded protein is CASSPLEDVAKNIQYF. The chain uses TRBV18 and TRBJ2-4; D is unresolved. This CDR3 has 16 residues. Trimming removed 3 bases at V and 0 bases at J, with 12 bases between. The germline V gene has CDR1 KGHSH and CDR2 LQKENI.

J is TRBJ2-1 and V is TRBV7-8; maybe TRBD2 (5 bases). Germline CDR1 is SGHVS and CDR2 is FQNEAQ. The germline V and J ends were trimmed by 3 bases and 10 bases, with 7 bases remaining between them. This CDR3 contains 11 residues. The CDR3, as DNA: TGTGCCAGCAGCTTTCGGGGAGAGCAGTTCTTC. Its protein is CASSFRGEQFF.

This chain connects TRBV4-3 to TRBJ2-3; 8 nucleotides match TRBD1. CDR1 LGHNA and CDR2 YSLEER come from the germline V gene. The CDR3 sequence is 20 residues long. Losses at the gene ends were 2 bases for V and 2 bases for J; bases not matched to a gene: 18. CDR3 loop: CASSQRGFGAQGGATDTQYF. CDR3 DNA sequence: TGCGCCAGCAGCCAACGGGGATTTGGGGCACAGGGGGGAGCCACAGATACGCAGTATTTT.

The chain is built from TRBV28 and TRBJ1-3; 10 positions agree with TRBD1. The CDR3 contains 14 residues. CDR1 MDHEN and CDR2 SYDVKM come from the germline V gene. V lost 6 bases, J lost 3 bases, and 2 bases stayed unmatched. CDR3 sequence reads: CASRTGGVGNTIYF. The CDR3, as DNA: TGTGCCAGCAGGACAGGGGGCGTTGGAAACACCATATATTTT.

The J gene is TRBJ2-3, the V gene TRBV11-3; 13 nucleotides match TRBD2. Germline V gene data show CDR1 as SGHNT and CDR2 as YENEEA. V was clipped by 4 bases and J by 5 bases; unmatched bases: 6. CDR3 length: 16 residues. The CDR3 bases are TGTGCCAGCAGCTCGGGACTAGCGGGGTGGCAAGATACGCAGTATTTT. It encodes CASSSGLAGWQDTQYF.

The J gene is TRBJ2-2, the V gene TRBV30; D gene ambiguous. The germline V gene has CDR1 GTSNPN and CDR2 SVGIG (reference sequence). The CDR3 covers 11 residues. With 4 bases removed from V and 4 bases from J, the gap between germline ends came to 4 bases. The CDR3 loop is CAWTLTGELFF. The CDR3 coding sequence is TGTGCCTGGACCCTCACCGGGGAGCTGTTTTTT.

The rearrangement links TRBV11-2 to TRBJ2-6; TRBD1 matches 9 bases. Germline values: CDR1 SGHAT, CDR2 FQNNGV. CDR3 length: 17 residues. Germline trimming cut 2 bases from V and 2 bases from J; bases unmatched to any gene: 4. This chain's CDR3 is CASSLRDRETGANVLTF. The CDR3 DNA follows: TGTGCCAGCAGCTTACGGGACAGGGAGACTGGGGCCAACGTCCTGACTTTC.

The chain combines TRBV10-1 with TRBJ1-5, with 9 bases fitting TRBD1. Germline lookup yields CDR1 WNHNN and CDR2 SYGVQD (reference sequence). The CDR3 extends over 15 amino acids. V gave up 1 base and J gave up 8 bases; unmatched junction bases: 6. The CDR3 DNA reads TGCGCCAGCAGTGAGTGGGACAGGGCAAGGAAGCCCCAGCATTTT. Protein sequence: CASSEWDRARKPQHF.

This clone was seen more than once but under ten times. V usage is TRBV5-4 and J usage is TRBJ1-1, with D maybe TRBD1 (6 bases). Trimming cost V 3 bases and J 1 base, with 13 bases left between them. The germline V gene has CDR1 SGHNT and CDR2 YYREEE (reference sequence). CDR3 length: 15 amino acids. The CDR3 sequence: CASSSTGSANTEAFF. In nucleotides, the CDR3 is TGTGCCAGCAGCTCCACAGGGTCGGCGAACACTGAAGCTTTCTTT.

This clone was seen more than once but under ten times. V gene TRBV11-2 combines with J gene TRBJ1-5; 8 bases match TRBD1. V lost 6 bases and J lost 0; bases outside the gene matches: 4. Germline lookup yields CDR1 SGHAT and CDR2 FQNNGV. This CDR3 has 15 amino acids. The CDR3 region is CASSLGQASNQPQHF. The CDR3 region has the DNA TGTGCCAGCAGTCTGGGACAGGCTAGCAATCAGCCCCAGCATTTT.

This chain's CDR3 is CASSFRQGGYGEQYF. The CDR3 coding sequence is TGTGCCAGCAGCTTTAGACAGGGAGGATACGGCGAGCAGTACTTC. This chain uses TRBV27 with TRBJ2-7; TRBD1 might be the D (7 bases). This CDR3 is 15 amino acids long. Germline values: CDR1 MNHEY, CDR2 SMNVEV (reference sequence). The V end was cut by 6 bases, the J end by 6 bases, with 21 bases between.

The rearrangement joins TRBV6-5 to TRBJ2-7; D gene unclear. CDR1 and CDR2 from the germline V gene are MNHEY and SVGAGI. Trimming took 7 bases from V and 3 from J, leaving 10 bases between them. This CDR3 comprises 12 residues. The CDR3 DNA reads TGTGCCAGCATGAACAGAAACTACGAGCAGTACTTC. Residues: CASMNRNYEQYF.

This clone was picked up one time. This chain joins TRBV19 and TRBJ2-2, with a weak D call TRBD1 (6 bases). This CDR3 region has 16 residues. Trimming took off 5 bases at V and 2 bases at J, with 15 bases between the two ends. Germline V CDR1 and CDR2: LNHDA, SQIVND (reference sequence). This CDR3 is CASSYEGVFNTGELFF. In DNA, the CDR3 is TGTGCCAGTAGTTATGAGGGGGTTTTCAACACCGGGGAGCTGTTTTTT.

The chain combines TRBV19 with TRBJ1-5; D is perhaps TRBD1 (5 bases). The germline V and J ends were trimmed by 3 bases and 7 bases, with 13 bases remaining between them. The CDR3 contains 14 residues. The germline gives CDR1 LNHDA, CDR2 SQIVND (reference sequence). CDR3: CASSIAGNRQPQHF. The CDR3 DNA follows: TGTGCCAGTAGTATTGCAGGGAATAGACAGCCCCAGCATTTT.

CDR3 protein: CAATLREFGDEQYF. DNA of the CDR3: TGTGCCGCCACGCTACGGGAGTTCGGGGACGAGCAGTACTTC. V gene TRBV7-9 combines with J gene TRBJ2-7; the D gene is possibly TRBD2 (6 bases). The CDR3 has 14 residues. Germline CDR1 is SEHNR and CDR2 is FQNEAQ (reference sequence). Trimming took 11 bases from V and 5 from J, leaving 22 bases between them.

The sample holds a few counts of this clone. This chain connects TRBV6-1 to TRBJ2-6; D is uncertain. Germline CDR1 MNHNS, CDR2 SASEGT. Trimming shortened V by 1 base and J by 1 base, and 5 bases separated the two germline ends. There are 15 residues in the CDR3. The CDR3 DNA is TGTGCCAGCAGTGAAGTATATTCTGGGGCCAACGTCCTGACTTTC. Its protein product is CASSEVYSGANVLTF.

This clone was picked up one time. This chain links TRBV6-5 with TRBJ2-7; the D is unclear. CDR1 and CDR2 from the germline V gene are MNHEY and SVGAGI. Trimming cost V 2 bases and J 2 bases, with 13 bases left between them. The CDR3 runs to 15 residues. The CDR3 DNA follows: TGTGCCAGCAGTTACAGTCCAGGAACCCCCTACGAGCAGTACTTC. Translated, it gives CASSYSPGTPYEQYF.

This clone was observed once. V is TRBV6-6 and J is TRBJ1-2; TRBD1 matches at 8 bases. Germline loops: CDR1 MNHNY, CDR2 SVGAGI (reference sequence). V dropped 7 bases and J dropped 7; count of bases not matched to a gene: 8. This CDR3 has 13 amino acids. Here the CDR3 reads CASNGQGGTGYTF. For the CDR3, the DNA is TGTGCCAGCAACGGACAGGGTGGGACTGGCTACACCTTC.